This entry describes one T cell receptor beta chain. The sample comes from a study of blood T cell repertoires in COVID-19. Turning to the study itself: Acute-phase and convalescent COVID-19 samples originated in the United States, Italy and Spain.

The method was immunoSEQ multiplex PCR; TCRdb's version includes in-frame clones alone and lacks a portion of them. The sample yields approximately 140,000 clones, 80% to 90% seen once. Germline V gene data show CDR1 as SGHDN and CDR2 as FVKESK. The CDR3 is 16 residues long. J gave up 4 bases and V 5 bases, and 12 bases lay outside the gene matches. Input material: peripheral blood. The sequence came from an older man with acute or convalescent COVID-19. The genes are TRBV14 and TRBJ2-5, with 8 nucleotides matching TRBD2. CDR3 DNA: TGTGCCAGCAGCGAACTTAGCGGGATGGCGGGAGAGACCCAGTACTTC. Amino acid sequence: CASSELSGMAGETQYF.